This paragraph reports one TCR beta chain. This entry belongs to a study of blood T cell repertoires in COVID-19. On the study more broadly: Researchers got acute and convalescent COVID-19 samples from the United States, Italy and Spain.

Assay used: immunoSEQ multiplex PCR; TCRdb lists only in-frame clones, some missing. The table includes more than 200,000 clones, around four fifths detected once. Germline V gene data show CDR1 as SGHDT and CDR2 as YYEEEE. V was clipped by 4 bases and J by 0 bases, with 14 bases between them. The CDR3 contains 16 residues. The source of this sequence is a middle-aged man with acute or convalescent COVID-19. The sequencing sample was made of peripheral blood. The chain has TRBV5-6 and TRBJ2-1; D may be TRBD1 (6 bases). Here the CDR3 reads CASSGRTGSSYNEQFF. DNA for the CDR3: TGTGCCAGCAGCGGCCGAACAGGGAGCTCCTACAATGAGCAGTTCTTC.